Listed below are T cell receptor beta chains from one sample, sequenced in a study of blood T cell repertoires in COVID-19. TCRdb's table, derived via immunoSEQ multiplex PCR, lists solely in-frame clones and lacks some. The table lists roughly 180,000 clones, more than 65% of them singletons. Sequencing was done on a sample of PBMCs or T cells enriched from blood (not recorded which). Receptors were obtained from a middle-aged woman with acute COVID-19. Each CDR3 is given with its conserved first and last residue. D genes are given only for firm matches. The listing skips clone size in some rows; elsewhere it reads once, few, many or a size class.

TRBV30	TRBJ1-2	NA	few	TGTGCCTGGAGTGGCAGGCTTAAGTATGGCTACACCTTC	CAWSGRLKYGYTF
TRBV6-2/TRBV6-3	TRBJ2-7	TRBD2	NA	TGTGCCAGCAGTTACCCTATACTAGCGGGAGGGACCTACGAGCAGTACTTC	CASSYPILAGGTYEQYF
TRBV10-2	TRBJ2-1	NA	NA	TGCGCCAGCAGTGAGCCTGATAGATATGAGCAGTTCTTC	CASSEPDRYEQFF
TRBV24-1	TRBJ2-1	NA	NA	TGTGCCACCCAAGGCAGGGCCGACAATGAGCAGTTCTTC	CATQGRADNEQFF
TRBV25-1	TRBJ1-1	NA	NA	TGTGCCAGCAGTGAGGGGGCCATAACTGAAGCTTTCTTT	CASSEGAITEAFF
TRBV4-2	TRBJ2-2	TRBD1	NA	TGTGCCAGCAGCCAAGTCTCCAGGGGGCGTAACACCGGGGAGCTGTTTTTT	CASSQVSRGRNTGELFF
TRBV9	TRBJ2-1	TRBD2	NA	TGTGCCAGCAGCCCTAGCGGGAGAAACTACAATGAGCAGTTCTTC	CASSPSGRNYNEQFF
TRBV5-8	TRBJ2-1	TRBD2	NA	TGTGCCAGCACCTCGGCGGGAGGGCCCATACCCTACAATGAGCAGTTCTTC	CASTSAGGPIPYNEQFF
TRBV14	TRBJ2-1	NA	NA	TGTGCCAGCAGCCGGAGGGGCGGGGTGTACAATGAGCAGTTCTTC	CASSRRGGVYNEQFF
TRBV2	TRBJ1-2	TRBD1	NA	TGTGCCAGCAGTGAGGAGGGGGCGGTTGGCTACACCTTC	CASSEEGAVGYTF
TRBV9	TRBJ2-1	TRBD2	NA	TGTGCCAGCAGCGTAGGGGCTAGCGGGAGTTACAATGAGCAGTTCTTC	CASSVGASGSYNEQFF
TRBV30	TRBJ1-2	NA	once	TGTGCCTGGATGCGGGTACAGCATGGCTACACCTTC	CAWMRVQHGYTF
TRBV7-9	TRBJ2-7	NA	NA	TGTGCCAGCAGCCCAGGGGAAGACTACGAGCAGTACTTC	CASSPGEDYEQYF
TRBV5-4	TRBJ1-2	NA	NA	TGTGCCAGCAGTTTCGGACAGTCCCGGGGCTATGGCTACACCTTC	CASSFGQSRGYGYTF
TRBV6-1	TRBJ2-1	NA	NA	TGTGCCAGCAGTGAATTACGCCAGGAGCAGTTCTTC	CASSELRQEQFF
TRBV9	TRBJ1-1	TRBD1	once	TGTGCCAGCAGCCCCAGGCCGACAGGGGAAACTGAAGCTTTCTTT	CASSPRPTGETEAFF
TRBV4-1	TRBJ2-2	TRBD1	NA	TGCGCCAGCAGCCAAGGACAGGGGACGAACACCGGGGAGCTGTTTTTT	CASSQGQGTNTGELFF
TRBV6-1	TRBJ1-4	NA	NA	TGTGCCAGCAGTGAACAGAATTATGAAAAACTGTTTTTT	CASSEQNYEKLFF
TRBV5-8	TRBJ2-2	NA	NA	TGTGCCAGCAGCCGCTTTGGGACTCTCCACACCGGGGAGCTGTTTTTT	CASSRFGTLHTGELFF
TRBV29-1	TRBJ1-1	NA	NA	TGCAGCGTTGGGAGCACTGAAGCTTTCTTT	CSVGSTEAFF
TRBV9	TRBJ1-1	TRBD1	NA	TGTGCCAGCAGTAAAGACAGGGGGCGTGGGGCTGAAGCTTTCTTT	CASSKDRGRGAEAFF
TRBV19	TRBJ2-1	NA	NA	TGTGCCAGTAGTATAGGCCCGGGGGATCTAGAATGGTCCTACAATGAGCAGTTCTTC	CASSIGPGDLEWSYNEQFF
TRBV7-8	TRBJ2-1	TRBD2	NA	TGTGCCAGCAGCGGGAAAGGCGGGAGCTCCTACAATGAGCAGTTCTTC	CASSGKGGSSYNEQFF
TRBV25-1	TRBJ2-2	TRBD1	NA	TGTGCCAGCAGTGGGACAGGCGCAACAGGCCCCGGGGAGCTGTTTTTT	CASSGTGATGPGELFF
TRBV30	TRBJ2-2	TRBD2	NA	TGTGCCTGGCCTAGCGGGAGGGATGGCACCGGGGAGCTGTTTTTT	CAWPSGRDGTGELFF
TRBV7-9	TRBJ1-5	NA	NA	TGTGCCAGCAGCCGACAGGCTCAGCCCCAGCATTTT	CASSRQAQPQHF
TRBV19	TRBJ2-7	TRBD1	NA	TGTGCCAGTAGTATGACAGGGCCCCCAAGCTCCTACGAGCAGTACTTC	CASSMTGPPSSYEQYF
TRBV2	TRBJ1-5	NA	NA	TGTGCCAGCAGTGAGGGGGCTAGCAATCAGCCCCAGCATTTT	CASSEGASNQPQHF
TRBV9	TRBJ1-6	NA	NA	TGTGCCAGCAGCTTGGAGGGCAATTCACCCCTCCACTTT	CASSLEGNSPLHF
TRBV11-3	TRBJ2-5	NA	NA	TGTGCCAGCAGCTCCTCGGGGTTGATGGAGACCCAGTACTTC	CASSSSGLMETQYF
TRBV7-6	TRBJ2-2	TRBD2	once	TGTGCCAGCACCGTCACTAGCGGGAGAACCGGGGAGCTGTTTTTT	CASTVTSGRTGELFF
TRBV6-5	TRBJ2-5	NA	NA	TGTGCCAGCAGTCCTCAACCCCAGGGCGAGACCCAGTACTTC	CASSPQPQGETQYF
TRBV5-3	TRBJ1-5	TRBD1	NA	TGTGCCAGAAGCTCCCCGAGGGGGCCGGTCGGCAATCAGCCCCAGCATTTT	CARSSPRGPVGNQPQHF
TRBV7-9	TRBJ1-3	TRBD1	NA	TGTGCCAGCAGCGGGACAGCTTACGGAAACACCATATATTTT	CASSGTAYGNTIYF
TRBV28	TRBJ1-1	TRBD1	NA	TGTGCCAGCAGTTCCCCCCCCGGGACAGATAACACTGAAGCTTTCTTT	CASSSPPGTDNTEAFF
TRBV5-4	TRBJ2-2	TRBD2	NA	TGTGCCAGCAGCCCCCGGGGGGGCGGGAGTCGGACCGGGGAGCTGTTTTTT	CASSPRGGGSRTGELFF
TRBV11-3	TRBJ2-1	TRBD1	NA	TGTGCCAGCAGCTTAGACCCGGGGACAGGGCACTACAATGAGCAGTTCTTC	CASSLDPGTGHYNEQFF
TRBV3-1/TRBV3-2	TRBJ1-4	TRBD1	NA	TGTGCCAGCAGCCAAGATCCCGGGACAGGGTCCGAAAAACTGTTTTTT	CASSQDPGTGSEKLFF
TRBV4-1	TRBJ2-5	NA	NA	TGCGCCAGCAGCCCCAGGATACAAGAGACCCAGTACTTC	CASSPRIQETQYF
TRBV11-1	TRBJ2-1	TRBD1	NA	TGTGCCAGCAGCCCAGAGACAGGGCTATACAATGAGCAGTTCTTC	CASSPETGLYNEQFF
TRBV6-5	TRBJ2-1	NA	NA	TGTGCCAGCAGTTCAGGGATACGCAATGAGCAGTTCTTC	CASSSGIRNEQFF
TRBV2	TRBJ2-5	TRBD2	few	TGTGCCAGCAGGGCACTAGCGGGGTCACCCCTTGAAGAGACCCAGTACTTC	CASRALAGSPLEETQYF
TRBV11-2	TRBJ1-2	TRBD1	NA	TGTGCCAGCACGAAGACAGGGGGCCCTGGCTACACCTTC	CASTKTGGPGYTF
TRBV6-1	TRBJ2-6	NA	NA	TGTGCCAGCAGTGAAGTGAGGGGGAGTTTCTCTGGGGCCAACGTCCTGACTTTC	CASSEVRGSFSGANVLTF
TRBV19	TRBJ1-2	NA	NA	TGTGCCAGTAGTCCACCGGGGGACTATGGCTACACCTTC	CASSPPGDYGYTF
TRBV10-1	TRBJ1-4	NA	NA	TGCGCCAGCACAGACAGGCTGGGTGAAAAACTGTTTTTT	CASTDRLGEKLFF
TRBV5-6	TRBJ1-2	NA	NA	TGTGCCAGCAGCTTAATGCGGGGTTTTCAAGGCTACACCTTC	CASSLMRGFQGYTF
TRBV9	TRBJ1-1	NA	NA	TGTGCCAGCAGCGTTTCGTCTGGCGGGAACACTGAAGCTTTCTTT	CASSVSSGGNTEAFF
TRBV2	TRBJ2-1	NA	few	TGTGCCAGGGGACTCAACTCCTACAATGAGCAGTTCTTC	CARGLNSYNEQFF
TRBV19	TRBJ1-1	NA	NA	TGTGCCAGTAGTATAATTACCCGCGGGAACACTGAAGCTTTCTTT	CASSIITRGNTEAFF
TRBV24-1	TRBJ2-5	TRBD2	NA	TGTGCCACCAGCGCGAGGGGAGGGGTACTCGTCGAGACCCAGTACTTC	CATSARGGVLVETQYF
TRBV29-1	TRBJ1-2	TRBD1	NA	TGCAGCGTCACAGGGGGATATGGCTACACCTTC	CSVTGGYGYTF
TRBV27	TRBJ1-5	TRBD1	NA	TGTGCCAGCAGTTTACAGGGGGCTCAGCCCCAGCATTTT	CASSLQGAQPQHF
TRBV9	TRBJ1-2	NA	once	TGTGCCAGCAGCGTAAATTCATATGGCTACACCTTC	CASSVNSYGYTF
TRBV19	TRBJ2-1	NA	NA	TGTGCCAGTAGTATGGAGAGCGGCGCCTACAATGAGCAGTTCTTC	CASSMESGAYNEQFF
TRBV5-6	TRBJ2-1	NA	NA	TGTGCCAGCAGCTTGGCCTTGGGCGGGGGCTTATACAATGAGCAGTTCTTC	CASSLALGGGLYNEQFF
TRBV5-1	TRBJ1-1	NA	NA	TGCGCCAGCAGCTTGGGGTTCCGGGGAGAGGAGGAAGCTTTCTTT	CASSLGFRGEEEAFF
TRBV19	TRBJ1-5	NA	few	TGTGCCAGTAGTATTAATGCAGATCAGCCCCAGCATTTT	CASSINADQPQHF